This TCR beta chain was recovered during a study of regulatory T cells in long-lasting Graves disease. This clonotype was counted at least ten times. The CDR3 is 20 amino acids. V was pared by 0 bases and J by 1 base, with 12 bases of the junction left unmatched. In germline, CDR1 is LGHDT, CDR2 YNNKEL (reference sequence). Time point here: newly diagnosed GD, antithyroid drugs for less than 3 months. Following extraction of RNA from PBMCs, that RNA was used to make the TCR library. Construction of TCR beta libraries relied on iRepertoire HTBI primers and on Arm-PCR targeting CDR3 regions. MiXCR was run by TCRdb on the multiplex PCR reads, yielding one entry per CDR3 protein. The sample carries about 220,000 distinct CDR3 sequences, around 19% recorded once. These data were likewise used in another study, on T cells in Graves' hyperthyroidism and ophthalmopathy.

The rearrangement links TRBV3-1 to TRBJ1-5, with TRBD1 matching 10 bases. This clonotype originated in a woman aged 25 to 45 with Graves disease. This material consisted of peripheral blood mononuclear cells (PBMCs), taken at new diagnosis, from a patient treated with antithyroid drugs. The CDR3, as DNA: TGTGCCAGCAGCCAAGATCTGAATTTTCCGGGACAGGGGAGCAATCAGCCCCAGCATTTT. It is translated as CASSQDLNFPGQGSNQPQHF.